One and the same sample provided the 5 T cell receptor beta chains below, sequenced in a study of PD-1 blockade in classical Hodgkin lymphoma. TCRdb keeps only in-frame clones here, not all; method: immunoSEQ multiplex PCR. The sample yields approximately 20,000 clones, approximately 82% seen once. Time point specified: cycle 4 day 1 (C4D1), after about 6 weeks of nivolumab. All patients experienced relapse after autologous stem cell transplantation, and brentuximab vedotin exposure was variable. Purification of CD4+ T cells from thawed PBMCs was achieved by magnetic negative selection. The sample was CD4+ T cells from blood, taken before the fourth cycle of nivolumab. These receptor sequences come from a human donor with classical Hodgkin lymphoma.

The V gene is TRBV6-5, the J gene TRBJ1-4, with 10 bases matching TRBD1. The CDR3 sequence is 15 residues long. Trimming took 3 bases from V and 8 from J; bases not matched to a gene: 6. CDR1 is MNHEY, CDR2 SVGAGI, per germline. The CDR3 is CASSYTTGGYEKLFF. The CDR3 bases are TGTGCCAGCAGTTATACGACAGGGGGCTACGAAAAACTGTTTTTT.

The J gene is TRBJ2-5, the V gene TRBV15; D is perhaps TRBD2 (6 bases). V lost 0 bases to trimming and J lost 5 bases, with 19 bases between them. The V gene's germline CDR1 is LNHNV and CDR2 YYDKDF (reference sequence). The CDR3 consists of 17 residues. CDR3 protein: CATSRDLTSGRPETQYF. In nucleotides, the CDR3 is TGTGCCACCAGCAGAGATCTGACAAGCGGGCGACCGGAGACCCAGTACTTC.

The chain has TRBV7-8 and TRBJ1-4; D call uncertain. V shed 1 base and J shed 6 bases, with 15 bases lying between them. Germline CDR1 is SGHVS and CDR2 is FQNEAQ. This CDR3 region has 16 residues. The CDR3 loop reads CASSLDSTVFYEKLFF. Here the CDR3 DNA reads TGTGCCAGCAGCTTAGATAGTACAGTATTCTATGAAAAACTGTTTTTT.

About this clone itself: Compared with germline, one end of the junction differs, possibly owing to a read error. CDR3 nucleotide sequence: TGTGCCAGTAGTATATCTGGAGGGCCAGCTCTTTTT. This encodes CASSISGGPALF. The gene calls are TRBV19 and TRBJ2-3, with D tentatively TRBD2 (6 bases). Germline CDR1 LNHDA, CDR2 SQIVND (reference sequence). The length of the CDR3 is 12 residues. Supplemented by reference TRBV19 and TRBJ2-3, the full variable domain reads DGGITQSPKYLFRKEGQNVTLSCEQNLNHDAMYWYRQDPGQGLRLIYYSQIVNDFQKGDIAEGYSVSREKKESFPLTVTSAQKNPTAFYLCASSISGGPALFGPGTRLTVL.

This clone was detected only once. The chain is built from TRBV6-1 and TRBJ1-5; TRBD1 is a possible D gene (5 bases). V shed 4 bases and J shed 1 base, with 8 bases lying between them. CDR1 is MNHNS, CDR2 SASEGT, per germline. The CDR3 sequence is 14 residues long. The CDR3 is CASSGRGSNQPQHF. The CDR3 nucleotides read TGTGCCAGCAGTGGGCGGGGGAGCAATCAGCCCCAGCATTTT.